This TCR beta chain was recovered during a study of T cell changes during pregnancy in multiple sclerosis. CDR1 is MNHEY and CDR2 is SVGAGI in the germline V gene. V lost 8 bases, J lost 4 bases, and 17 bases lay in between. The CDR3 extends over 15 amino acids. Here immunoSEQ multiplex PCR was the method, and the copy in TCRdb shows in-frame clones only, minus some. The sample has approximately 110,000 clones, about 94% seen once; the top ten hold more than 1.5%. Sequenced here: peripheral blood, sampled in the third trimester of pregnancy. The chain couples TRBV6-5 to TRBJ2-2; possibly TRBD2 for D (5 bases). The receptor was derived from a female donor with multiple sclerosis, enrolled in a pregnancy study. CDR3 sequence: CASGRPERSTGELFF. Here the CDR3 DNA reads TGTGCCAGCGGCCGTCCGGAGCGGAGCACCGGGGAGCTGTTTTTT.